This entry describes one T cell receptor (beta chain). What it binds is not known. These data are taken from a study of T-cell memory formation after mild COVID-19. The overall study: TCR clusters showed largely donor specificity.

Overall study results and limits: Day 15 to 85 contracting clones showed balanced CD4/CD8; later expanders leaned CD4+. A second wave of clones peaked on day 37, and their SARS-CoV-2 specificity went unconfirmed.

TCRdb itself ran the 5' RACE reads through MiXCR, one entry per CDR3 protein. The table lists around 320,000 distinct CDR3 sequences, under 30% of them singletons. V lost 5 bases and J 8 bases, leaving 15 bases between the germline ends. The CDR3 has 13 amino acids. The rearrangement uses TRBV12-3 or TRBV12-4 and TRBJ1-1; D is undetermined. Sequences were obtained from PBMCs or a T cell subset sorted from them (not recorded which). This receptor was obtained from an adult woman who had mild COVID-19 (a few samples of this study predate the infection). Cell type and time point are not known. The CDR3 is CASSPYPGGEAFF. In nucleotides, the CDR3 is TGTGCCAGCAGTCCTTACCCCGGAGGGGAAGCTTTCTTT.